This TCR beta chain comes out of a study of T cells in Graves' hyperthyroidism and ophthalmopathy. This clonotype was found many times. Its cognate antigen is unknown. A junction boundary mismatches the germline segment, possibly from a read error. Study conclusions and caveats: Most thyroid clonotypes with frequency above 0.001 were detected in blood. It was a median about 7.1 months before onset that the model predicted ophthalmopathy. Ophthalmopathy and stable hyperthyroidism were separated by a 13 V-J model.

Clinical symptoms, serum thyroxine, TRAb, thyroid ultrasound and orbital computed tomography established diagnosis. Amplification of TCR beta CDR3 regions used RNA as the template. A first-round RT-PCR of the TCR CDR3 used the HTBI primer set. TCRdb called the multiplex PCR reads again in MiXCR, with one record for every CDR3 protein. Among about 250,000 distinct CDR3 sequences listed, roughly 22% were seen once. Germline-derived CDR1 and CDR2 are LGHDT and YNNKEL (reference sequence). This CDR3 is 11 amino acids long. The clonotype was recovered from a middle-aged woman with Graves' ophthalmopathy. Sample: blood. This rearrangement joins TRBV3-1 to TRBJ1-1; 7 positions match TRBD1. The CDR3 reads CASSQDRAAFF. CDR3 sequence (DNA): TGTGCCAGCAGTCAAGACAGGGCAGCTTTCTTT.